This TCR beta chain was sequenced for a study of T cells in Graves' hyperthyroidism and ophthalmopathy. Study at large: Before any treatment, at initial diagnosis, peripheral blood was collected. Notes on the study in general: In validation, the model predicted ophthalmopathy. These predictions came a median about 6.5 months before onset.

Fresh 10 ml peripheral blood yielded PBMCs. The CDR3 is 15 amino acids. V lost 3 bases, J lost 0 bases, and 8 bases lay in between. The investigators amplified TCR beta CDR3 regions from RNA transcripts. TCR CDR3 underwent first-round RT-PCR with the HTBI primer set. TCRdb processed the multiplex PCR reads anew with MiXCR; each CDR3 protein has one entry. The repertoire includes approximately 600,000 distinct CDR3 sequences, 14% to 15% of them detected once, and 4% to 5.5% sits in the top ten. This clonotype has at least ten counts. Its target is unknown. The chain links TRBV12-3 or TRBV12-4 to TRBJ2-2, with unresolved D. The receptor's source is a woman in her thirties or forties with Graves' ophthalmopathy. The sequenced sample was blood. The CDR3 region is CASSLSTTNTGELFF. The CDR3 nucleotides read TGTGCCAGCAGTTTGTCCACGACGAACACCGGGGAGCTGTTTTTT.